This entry describes one TCR beta chain. Its antigen is unidentified. In TCRdb, the reads were re-called with MiXCR into one record per CDR3 protein. Of about 830,000 distinct CDR3 sequences listed, about 33% are singletons. This sample is drawn from a study of T cell repertoires in cytomegalovirus infection. Study-wide background: From public TCR beta signatures came an indication of both CMV infection and matching HLA type.

General study results and limits: Clonotype analysis showed dominance of the ex vivo response by HLA-C-restricted CMV-specific TCR beta clonotypes.

The TCR comes from a human donor in good health (CMV status not recorded). Some clones in this sample may be carry-over from other donors' samples. This material consisted of cultured CD8+ T cells from PBMCs, taken from culture after CMV antigen stimulation.

Written as DNA, the CDR3 is TGTGCCACCAGCAGAGAAAAACAGGGGGTAATAGGTAATCAGCCCCAGCATTTT. Its protein is CATSREKQGVIGNQPQHF. The genes are TRBV15 and TRBJ1-5; 8 nucleotides line up with TRBD1. CDR3 length: 18 amino acids. V dropped 0 bases and J dropped 4; count of bases not matched to a gene: 11. Per germline, CDR1 LNHNV and CDR2 YYDKDF (reference sequence).